The 9 T cell receptor beta chains listed next were all sequenced from one sample in a study of blood T cell repertoires in COVID-19. Using immunoSEQ multiplex PCR, the repertoire was profiled, and TCRdb retains in-frame clones only, with some absent. The data hold approximately 280,000 clones, with around 84% observed a single time. Sequencing was carried out using PBMCs or T cells enriched from blood (not recorded which). The receptors stem from a man aged 40-49 years who had been exposed to COVID-19.

The chain is built from TRBV2 and TRBJ1-1; TRBD1 might be the D (5 bases). CDR1 is SNHLY, CDR2 FYNNEI, per germline. CDR3 length: 16 residues. V was pared by 8 bases and J by 0 bases, with 19 bases between. The CDR3 protein is CASAGPLTRLNTEAFF. CDR3 bases: TGTGCCAGCGCGGGACCCTTAACACGCTTGAACACTGAAGCTTTCTTT.

The chain uses TRBV4-1 and TRBJ1-5, with a weak D call TRBD1 (5 bases). The V gene's germline CDR1 is MGHRA and CDR2 YSYEKL. V gave up 2 bases and J gave up 2 bases, with 13 bases separating them. The CDR3 consists of 16 residues. The CDR3 here is CASSQSMGGGNQPQHF. CDR3 coding DNA: TGCGCCAGCAGCCAATCAATGGGGGGGGGCAATCAGCCCCAGCATTTT.

This clone has only a few counts. This chain links TRBV9 with TRBJ2-7; 9 bases fit TRBD1. Germline V lookup: CDR1 SGDLS, CDR2 YYNGEE. The CDR3 covers 15 residues. The trim removed 0 bases at V and 9 bases at J, leaving 10 bases unmatched. The CDR3: CASSVGWTGDIRQYF. CDR3 sequence (DNA): TGTGCCAGCAGCGTAGGTTGGACAGGGGATATTAGGCAGTACTTC.

This clone has a handful of counts. This chain links TRBV19 with TRBJ2-2; 8 nucleotides agree with TRBD1. CDR1 and CDR2 (germline): LNHDA, SQIVND (reference sequence). The junction had 4 bases not matched to a gene; V was cut back by 9 bases and J by 7 bases. The CDR3 is made up of 12 amino acids. CDR3 in amino acids: CARQGVVGELFF. Written as DNA, the CDR3 is TGTGCCAGACAGGGGGTGGTCGGGGAGCTGTTTTTT.

The gene calls are TRBV30 and TRBJ2-1; D ambiguous. This CDR3 contains 13 residues. V was pared by 4 bases and J by 10 bases, with 17 bases between. Germline V gene lookup returns CDR1 GTSNPN and CDR2 SVGIG (reference sequence). CDR3 DNA sequence: TGTGCCTGGACATCTGGGTGGGCTCGGGAGCAGTTCTTC. Its translation: CAWTSGWAREQFF.

The rearrangement uses TRBV7-9 and TRBJ2-2, with D tentatively TRBD2 (6 bases). CDR1 and CDR2 (germline): SEHNR, FQNEAQ (reference sequence). This CDR3 is built from 14 residues. V was pared by 5 bases and J by 3 bases, with 10 bases between. The CDR3 reads CASSPGGDTGELFF. As DNA, the CDR3 is TGTGCCAGCAGCCCAGGAGGGGACACCGGGGAGCTGTTTTTT.

The chain joins TRBV6-5 to TRBJ2-2, with 7 nucleotides matching TRBD2. Per germline, CDR1 MNHEY and CDR2 SVGAGI. V dropped 7 bases and J dropped 1; count of bases not matched to a gene: 3. This CDR3 region has 14 residues. The CDR3 DNA sequence: TGTGCCAGCATAAAGCGGGGGAACACCGGGGAGCTGTTTTTT. Translating it yields CASIKRGNTGELFF.

The chain has TRBV29-1 and TRBJ1-1, with a possible D match to TRBD1 (5 bases). Germline-derived CDR1 and CDR2 are SQVTM and ANQGSEA. This CDR3 has 11 amino acids. V was shortened by 6 bases and J by 10 bases, with 15 bases between the two germline ends. The CDR3 sequence: CSVGRAGGAFF. For the CDR3, the DNA is TGCAGCGTAGGCCGGGCCGGGGGAGCTTTCTTT.

The rearrangement links TRBV7-2 to TRBJ2-1, with 8 bases matching TRBD2. CDR1 and CDR2 from the germline V gene are SGHTA and FQGNSA. This CDR3 comprises 16 residues. Trimming cost V 1 base and J 0 bases; bases outside gene matches: 2. The CDR3 sequence: CASSLVAGGSYNEQFF. The CDR3 nucleotides are TGTGCCAGCAGCTTAGTTGCGGGAGGCTCCTACAATGAGCAGTTCTTC.